These 26 T cell receptor beta chains came from one sample sequenced in a study of identifying expanded T cells in peripheral blood. Assay used: immunoSEQ multiplex PCR; TCRdb lists only in-frame clones, some missing. This table holds about 100,000 clones, approximately 90% found once. The sample was blood. The source of these receptors is a person aged 18-70 years in good health.

The chain employs TRBV6-5 and TRBJ1-1; D is perhaps TRBD1 (5 bases). The CDR3 is 13 amino acids. CDR1 MNHEY and CDR2 SVGAGI come from the germline V gene. Trimming cost V 8 bases and J 0 bases, with 10 bases left between them. CDR3 amino acids: CASRDGMNTEAFF. Written as DNA, the CDR3 is TGTGCCAGCCGGGACGGGATGAACACTGAAGCTTTCTTT.

The chain has TRBV19 and TRBJ1-5; D might be TRBD1 (5 bases). This CDR3 spans 13 amino acids. Germline V lookup: CDR1 LNHDA, CDR2 SQIVND (reference sequence). V was pared by 3 bases and J by 4 bases, with 7 bases between. CDR3 bases: TGTGCCAGTAGTATGGGGGGGAATCAGCCCCAGCATTTT. It encodes CASSMGGNQPQHF.

This rearrangement joins TRBV27 to TRBJ1-2; 10 bases match TRBD1. Germline V lookup: CDR1 MNHEY, CDR2 SMNVEV (reference sequence). Trimming removed 6 bases from V and 5 bases from J; junction bases left unmatched: 6. The CDR3 runs 14 residues. The CDR3 loop reads CASRGTGEGYGYTF. The CDR3 DNA follows: TGTGCCAGCAGGGGGACAGGGGAAGGGTATGGCTACACCTTC.

This clone was recorded a few times. The rearrangement uses TRBV4-3 and TRBJ1-3, with TRBD1 matching over 8 bases. The CDR3 totals 15 residues. CDR1 LGHNA and CDR2 YSLEER come from the germline V gene. The ends lost 1 base at V and 8 bases at J; junction bases unmatched: 7. The CDR3 bases are TGCGCCAGCAGCCAAGGGCTGGACAGGGCGGACACCATATATTTT. Amino acid sequence: CASSQGLDRADTIYF.

In its sample, this clone was seen once. The chain uses TRBV4-3 and TRBJ2-7; D unresolved. The CDR3 has 15 residues. Germline CDR1 and CDR2: LGHNA and YSLEER. The V gene lost 4 bases and the J gene lost 3 bases, with 16 bases spanning the gap. The DNA of the CDR3 is TGCGCCAGCAGCCCACCATCTTACGCATGCTACGAGCAGTACTTC. Translating gives CASSPPSYACYEQYF.

The rearrangement uses TRBV28 and TRBJ2-4; TRBD2 matches at 8 bases. Per the germline V gene, CDR1 is MDHEN and CDR2 is SYDVKM. The length of the CDR3 is 14 residues. V dropped 6 bases and J dropped 5; count of bases not matched to a gene: 6. The CDR3 loop reads CASRYSGAQNIQYF. In DNA, the CDR3 is TGTGCCAGCAGATATAGCGGGGCCCAAAACATTCAGTACTTC.

The genes are TRBV6-5 and TRBJ2-1; 11 bases are a match to TRBD2. This CDR3 is built from 16 residues. Germline V gene sequence: CDR1 MNHEY, CDR2 SVGAGI. V lost 2 bases, J lost 6 bases, and 6 bases stayed unmatched. The CDR3 sequence is CASSYLGLAGVNEQFF. As DNA, the CDR3 is TGTGCCAGCAGTTACCTTGGACTAGCGGGCGTCAATGAGCAGTTCTTC.

The V gene is TRBV10-3, the J gene TRBJ2-2; 9 positions match TRBD2. Germline trimming cut 5 bases from V and 3 bases from J; bases unmatched to any gene: 4. From germline, CDR1 is ENHRY and CDR2 SYGVKD. The CDR3 contains 15 residues. CDR3 amino acids: CAISPSGVDTGELFF. The CDR3 DNA reads as TGTGCCATCAGTCCTAGCGGGGTAGACACCGGGGAGCTGTTTTTT.

This chain connects TRBV7-2 to TRBJ1-3, with unresolved D. Trimming shortened V by 3 bases and J by 6 bases, and 6 bases separated the two germline ends. The CDR3 sequence is 12 residues long. Germline loops: CDR1 SGHTA, CDR2 FQGNSA. This CDR3 reads CASSFSINTIYF. In DNA form, the CDR3 reads TGTGCCAGCAGCTTTTCGATAAACACCATATATTTT.

This chain joins TRBV10-2 and TRBJ2-7; D possibly uses TRBD1 or TRBD2 (5 bases each). Per the germline V gene, CDR1 is WSHSY and CDR2 is SAAADI. The CDR3 is 12 amino acids. V was cut by 6 bases and J by 7 bases, with 13 bases left in between. CDR3 sequence: CASSSPGLEQYF. The CDR3 DNA reads as TGCGCCAGCAGCTCACCGGGGCTGGAGCAGTACTTC.

This chain links TRBV4-1 with TRBJ1-6, with TRBD1 as a possible D gene (6 bases). The germline V gene has CDR1 MGHRA and CDR2 YSYEKL. This CDR3 is 18 amino acids long. V lost 4 bases and J 9 bases, leaving 25 bases between the germline ends. CDR3 DNA: TGCGCCAGCAGCCTTTTCCTGAGGGGGATGGGTGGCGGTTCACCCCTCCACTTT. Its translation is CASSLFLRGMGGGSPLHF.

V usage is TRBV2 and J usage is TRBJ1-2; TRBD1 aligns across 8 bases. The germline CDR1 and CDR2 sequences are SNHLY and FYNNEI. Trimming cost V 6 bases and J 6 bases; bases outside gene matches: 6. This CDR3 has 13 residues. The CDR3 loop reads CASSIGTGNGYTF. In nucleotides, the CDR3 is TGTGCCAGCAGCATCGGGACAGGCAATGGCTACACCTTC.

A few counts support this clone. This chain connects TRBV7-6 to TRBJ2-1; 12 bases fit TRBD2. This CDR3 comprises 16 residues. Per the germline V gene, CDR1 is SGHVS and CDR2 is FNYEAQ. After removal of 5 bases from V and 10 bases from J, the junction contained 12 bases not matched to a gene. The CDR3 DNA reads TGTGCCAGCAGCGCTTCTAGCGGGGGGGCTAAACTAGAGCAGTTCTTC. It encodes CASSASSGGAKLEQFF.

This rearrangement joins TRBV7-9 to TRBJ2-7, with D hard to call. The CDR3 sequence is 14 residues long. Trimming stripped 6 bases from V and 7 bases from J, with 19 bases between. Per the germline V gene, CDR1 is SEHNR and CDR2 is FQNEAQ (reference sequence). The CDR3 is CASSIGLSDGEQYF. In DNA form, the CDR3 reads TGTGCCAGCAGTATAGGGCTGTCGGATGGTGAGCAGTACTTC. The whole variable domain, filled in from reference TRBV7-9 and TRBJ2-7, reads DTGVSQNPRHKITKRGQNVTFRCDPISEHNRLYWYRQTLGQGPEFLTYFQNEAQLEKSRLLSDRFSAERPKGSFSTLEIQRTEQGDSAMYLCASSIGLSDGEQYFGPGTRLTVT.

This chain uses TRBV28 with TRBJ1-1, with D possibly being TRBD1 (5 bases). This CDR3 spans 12 amino acids. Germline V gene data show CDR1 as MDHEN and CDR2 as SYDVKM. Trimming took 8 bases from V and 3 from J, leaving 10 bases between them. CDR3 protein: CASVGEYTEAFF. The CDR3 DNA reads as TGTGCCAGCGTGGGGGAGTACACTGAAGCTTTCTTT.

This chain joins TRBV7-6 and TRBJ2-7; D unclear. Trimming took off 4 bases at V and 4 bases at J, with 14 bases between the two ends. Germline loops: CDR1 SGHVS, CDR2 FNYEAQ. This CDR3 is 14 amino acids long. CDR3 residues: CASSSDLLPYEQYF. In nucleotides, the CDR3 is TGTGCCAGCAGCTCGGACCTCTTACCTTACGAGCAGTACTTC.

A single count supports this clone. The rearrangement links TRBV5-4 to TRBJ2-3; possibly TRBD2 for D (6 bases). This CDR3 comprises 14 residues. CDR1 is SGHNT and CDR2 is YYREEE in the germline V gene (reference sequence). Trimming took 4 bases from V and 2 from J, leaving 11 bases between them. The CDR3 coding sequence is TGTGCCAGCAGCCCTGGAGGGTTCACAGATACGCAGTATTTT. Its protein product is CASSPGGFTDTQYF.

In its sample, this clone was seen once. The gene calls are TRBV5-3 and TRBJ2-2; D gene uncertain. TRBV5-3 is placed among ORFs of uncertain function. The V and J ends lost 4 bases and 5 bases respectively, with 18 bases between them. The CDR3 is 16 residues long. CDR3 nucleotide sequence: TGTGCCAGAAGCCCCCGGAGTGGCGAGGAAACCGGGGAGCTGTTTTTT. Translation gives CARSPRSGEETGELFF.

The V and J genes are TRBV6-1 and TRBJ1-2; 8 bases line up with TRBD1. With 1 base clipped from V and 7 bases from J, the junction kept 11 bases outside the gene matches. The CDR3 has 16 residues. Germline lookup yields CDR1 MNHNS and CDR2 SASEGT. CDR3 coding DNA: TGTGCCAGCAGTGAAGACGAGGTCAGGGGGCAGTTTGGCTACACCTTC. This codes for CASSEDEVRGQFGYTF.

The V and J genes are TRBV2 and TRBJ1-2, with D maybe TRBD1 (6 bases). CDR3 length: 13 residues. Trimming pared 1 base from V and 6 bases from J, leaving 9 bases between. Germline V CDR1 and CDR2: SNHLY, FYNNEI. The CDR3 loop reads CASSEGQGNGYTF. The CDR3 DNA follows: TGTGCCAGCAGTGAAGGGCAGGGGAATGGCTACACCTTC. Full variable domain (outside the CDR3, taken from reference TRBV2 and TRBJ1-2): EPEVTQTPSHQVTQMGQEVILRCVPISNHLYFYWYRQILGQKVEFLVSFYNNEISEKSEIFDDQFSVERPDGSNFTLKIRSTKLEDSAMYFCASSEGQGNGYTFGSGTRLTVV.

This clone was observed many times. The chain links TRBV18 to TRBJ1-1, with unresolved D. CDR1 is KGHSH, CDR2 LQKENI, per germline. The CDR3 consists of 15 residues. The ends were cut back, 0 bases at V and 0 bases at J, with 8 bases in the middle. Here the CDR3 reads CASSPPPGVNTEAFF. The CDR3 coding sequence is TGTGCCAGCTCACCACCGCCTGGGGTGAACACTGAAGCTTTCTTT. Filled out from reference TRBV18 and TRBJ1-1, the complete variable domain reads NAGVMQNPRHLVRRRGQEARLRCSPMKGHSHVYWYRQLPEEGLKFMVYLQKENIIDESGMPKERFSAEFPKEGPSILRIQQVVRGDSAAYFCASSPPPGVNTEAFFGQGTRLTVV.

This clone has a handful of counts. The chain has TRBV18 and TRBJ1-2, with 12 nucleotides matching TRBD1. The V gene's germline CDR1 is KGHSH and CDR2 LQKENI. CDR3 length: 13 amino acids. With V trimmed by 8 bases and J by 6 bases, 4 bases remained unmatched. The CDR3 nucleotides read TGTGCCAGCGGGACAGGGGGCGATAATGGCTACACCTTC. Its protein product is CASGTGGDNGYTF.

V and J are TRBV29-1 and TRBJ2-1, with D perhaps TRBD1 or TRBD2 (5 bases each). Germline loops: CDR1 SQVTM, CDR2 ANQGSEA. This CDR3 spans 11 amino acids. Trimming pared 5 bases from V and 13 bases from J, leaving 15 bases between. The CDR3 loop reads CSVPGAVFQFF. CDR3 sequence (DNA): TGCAGCGTTCCCGGGGCCGTCTTCCAGTTCTTC.

V and J are TRBV5-1 and TRBJ1-2; TRBD1 matches 8 bases. J gave up 2 bases and V 1 base, and 4 bases lay outside the gene matches. In germline, CDR1 is SGHRS, CDR2 YFSETQ. CDR3 length: 15 residues. Here the CDR3 reads CASSLTGQVNYGYTF. As DNA, the CDR3 is TGCGCCAGCAGCTTGACGGGACAGGTCAACTATGGCTACACCTTC.

The sample holds a few counts of this clone. The rearrangement uses TRBV25-1 and TRBJ2-1, with D possibly TRBD1 on 6 matching bases. CDR1 is MGHDK and CDR2 is SYGVNS in the germline V gene. Trimming cost V 6 bases and J 10 bases, with 16 bases left between them. The CDR3 sequence is 13 residues long. CDR3 in DNA: TGTGCCAGCAGCAATCTAGGGGGAGAGGAGCAGTTCTTC. Protein product: CASSNLGGEEQFF. The full variable domain, in which reference TRBV25-1 and TRBJ2-1 provide the parts outside the CDR3, is EADIYQTPRYLVIGTGKKITLECSQTMGHDKMYWYQQDPGMELHLIHYSYGVNSTEKGDLSSESTVSRIRTEHFPLTLESARPSHTSQYLCASSNLGGEEQFFGPGTRLTVL.

The chain joins TRBV7-2 to TRBJ2-2; D ambiguous. CDR1 and CDR2 from the germline V gene are SGHTA and FQGNSA. The CDR3 sequence is 15 residues long. The V gene lost 2 bases and the J gene lost 0 bases, with 7 bases spanning the gap. The CDR3: CASSLMNTNTGELFF. The CDR3 nucleotides are TGTGCCAGCAGCTTAATGAACACGAACACCGGGGAGCTGTTTTTT.